Listed below are T cell receptor beta chains from one sample, sequenced in a study of blood T cell repertoires in COVID-19. Profiling relied on immunoSEQ multiplex PCR, and the TCRdb table lists in-frame clones only, not all of them. Altogether some 62,000 clones are present, 78% being singletons, with the ten largest covering 14%. The sequencing sample was made of peripheral blood. The receptors stem from a man aged 55 to 70 with COVID-19, enrolled during active disease. CDR3s include the opening cysteine and the closing phenylalanine or tryptophan. A D gene is named only where the DNA matches it firmly.

d_call,v_call,cdr3_aa
TRBD1,TRBV7-2,CASSPGDRGRRDEQFF
TRBD2,TRBV2,CASRSWRGAPPETQYF
TRBD1,TRBV10-3,CATGTGGTYTQYF
TRBD2,TRBV27,CASNRRGASGYEQYF
TRBD1,TRBV29-1,CSVGGTGENIQYF
.,TRBV11-3,CASSFQVRETQYF
.,TRBV5-4,CASSSGRGSDTQYF
.,TRBV24-1,CATSDPRGRDEQYF
TRBD1,TRBV3-1/TRBV3-2,CASSQSETGIGEQYF
TRBD1,TRBV5-4,CASSYRDSNSPLHF
TRBD1,TRBV7-9,CASSPPGQGASEAFF
.,TRBV19,CASKGEETQYF
TRBD2,TRBV24-1,CATSAPSAGGFHEQFF